The 15 T cell receptor beta chains below all came from one sample that was sequenced in a study of cytomegalovirus exposure and HLA in healthy donors. This table comes from immunoSEQ multiplex PCR, and its TCRdb copy is limited to in-frame clones, with some not included. Here the sample spans about 140,000 clones, approximately 90% being singletons. The sequencing sample was made of PBMCs. The receptors were sampled from a young man in good health and CMV-seronegative.

V is TRBV5-4 and J is TRBJ1-1; 10 positions match TRBD1. Unmatched junction bases numbered 9, after V lost 4 bases and J lost 0 bases. Germline V gene data show CDR1 as SGHNT and CDR2 as YYREEE (reference sequence). This CDR3 has 17 residues. CDR3 sequence (DNA): TGTGCCAGCAGCACCGGACAGGGGGATCGTGTGAACACTGAAGCTTTCTTT. It codes for CASSTGQGDRVNTEAFF.

CDR3 in DNA: TGTGCCTGGATGGGTAGACTTGTATCCGGAGCTAATGAAAAACTGTTTTTT. This sequence encodes CAWMGRLVSGANEKLFF. This sequence joins TRBV30 and TRBJ1-4; no clear D gene. V shed 4 bases and J shed 3 bases, with 21 bases lying between them. CDR3 size: 17 residues. The germline V gene has CDR1 GTSNPN and CDR2 SVGIG (reference sequence).

The chain joins TRBV2 to TRBJ1-3, with 7 bases matching TRBD1. The CDR3 contains 20 residues. J was trimmed by 0 bases and V by 6 bases; bases with no gene match: 20. Per the germline V gene, CDR1 is SNHLY and CDR2 is FYNNEI. The CDR3 DNA follows: TGTGCCAGCAGCGACGTACCGGGACAGCTAATTTTGAGCTCTGGAAACACCATATATTTT. It is translated as CASSDVPGQLILSSGNTIYF.

This clone showed up just once. V usage is TRBV14 and J usage is TRBJ2-7; 7 bases align to TRBD1. CDR1 is SGHDN and CDR2 is FVKESK in the germline V gene. Unmatched junction bases numbered 4, after V lost 2 bases and J lost 6 bases. The CDR3 is 13 amino acids. The CDR3 bases are TGTGCCAGCAGCCAATTTCCAGGGGGCGAGCAGTACTTC. It is translated as CASSQFPGGEQYF.

The rearrangement uses TRBV5-1 and TRBJ2-7, with D possibly matching TRBD1 (6 bases). The CDR3 is made up of 15 amino acids. Looked up from germline, CDR1 is SGHRS and CDR2 is YFSETQ. The V end lost 4 bases, the J end lost 1 base, and 15 bases lay between the germline ends. CDR3 in DNA: TGCGCCAGCAGCCGATCCGGGACAAGATCCTACGAGCAGTACTTC. Protein product: CASSRSGTRSYEQYF.

The chain carries TRBV6-5 and TRBJ1-3, with D possibly TRBD1 on 6 matching bases. This CDR3 contains 15 residues. Trimming took off 5 bases at V and 2 bases at J, with 13 bases between the two ends. Per the germline V gene, CDR1 is MNHEY and CDR2 is SVGAGI. CDR3 amino acids: CASSTGPGTGNTIYF. The CDR3, as DNA: TGTGCCAGCAGTACAGGGCCAGGGACTGGAAACACCATATATTTT.

V and J are TRBV11-2 and TRBJ2-2; possible D gene TRBD2, 5 bases. Germline V gives CDR1 SGHAT, CDR2 FQNNGV. There are 17 residues in the CDR3. Trimming shortened V by 0 bases and J by 5 bases, and 16 bases separated the two germline ends. The CDR3 region is CASSLDRPGLVTGELFF. Here the CDR3 DNA reads TGTGCCAGCAGCTTAGACCGGCCCGGACTCGTTACCGGGGAGCTGTTTTTT.

The rearrangement links TRBV9 to TRBJ2-1, with 11 nucleotides matching TRBD2. The V gene end was trimmed by 4 bases and the J gene end by 10 bases; junction bases not matched to a gene: 4. The CDR3 totals 13 residues. Germline-derived CDR1 and CDR2 are SGDLS and YYNGEE. CDR3 in amino acids: CASSPRLAGEQFF. CDR3 DNA sequence: TGTGCCAGCAGCCCTCGACTAGCGGGAGAGCAGTTCTTC. The whole variable domain, filled in from reference TRBV9 and TRBJ2-1, reads DSGVTQTPKHLITATGQRVTLRCSPRSGDLSVYWYQQSLDQGLQFLIQYYNGEERAKGNILERFSAQQFPDLHSELNLSSLELGDSALYFCASSPRLAGEQFFGPGTRLTVL.

V and J are TRBV10-3 and TRBJ2-7; 16 positions match TRBD2. V lost 10 bases to trimming and J lost 9 bases; unmatched junction nucleotides: 9. The CDR3 has 14 amino acids. CDR1 ENHRY and CDR2 SYGVKD come from the germline V gene. The CDR3: CATSGTSGREGQYV. The CDR3 bases are TGTGCCACCTCCGGGACTAGCGGGAGGGAAGGGCAGTACGTC.

The chain recombines TRBV6-6 with TRBJ2-7, with D perhaps matching TRBD1 (6 bases). Between the trimmed V and J ends, which lost 0 bases and 2 bases, there was a span of 8 bases. In germline, CDR1 is MNHNY, CDR2 SVGAGI (reference sequence). This CDR3 is 14 amino acids long. CDR3 bases: TGTGCCAGCAGTTACTCGGGACAAACCTACGAGCAGTACGTC. Translated, it gives CASSYSGQTYEQYV.

V gene TRBV9 combines with J gene TRBJ2-7; no clear D. The CDR3 is made up of 12 amino acids. Germline V gene lookup returns CDR1 SGDLS and CDR2 YYNGEE. V was cut by 3 bases and J by 6 bases, with 10 bases left in between. The CDR3 coding sequence is TGTGCCAGCAGCGCTTCCGGGTCCGAGCAGTACTTC. This gives the protein CASSASGSEQYF.

This CDR3 is CSVGKEDEKLFF. CDR3 nucleotides: TGCAGCGTGGGAAAGGAGGATGAAAAACTGTTTTTT. The J gene is TRBJ1-4, the V gene TRBV29-1, with no clear D. V dropped 6 bases and J dropped 6 bases, with 11 bases sitting between them. CDR1 and CDR2 from the germline V gene are SQVTM and ANQGSEA. The CDR3 is made up of 12 amino acids.

This chain links TRBV7-9 with TRBJ2-2; TRBD1 aligns across 7 bases. J gave up 10 bases and V 5 bases, and 10 bases lay outside the gene matches. This CDR3 spans 14 amino acids. Germline V gene lookup returns CDR1 SEHNR and CDR2 FQNEAQ (reference sequence). The CDR3 spells CASSRGTVREELFF. CDR3 in DNA: TGTGCCAGCAGCCGAGGGACAGTCCGTGAGGAGCTGTTTTTT.

The rearrangement uses TRBV27 and TRBJ2-2; 7 nucleotides match TRBD2. V shed 6 bases and J 3 bases; nucleotides not matched to a gene: 13. This CDR3 spans 17 amino acids. The V gene's germline CDR1 is MNHEY and CDR2 SMNVEV (reference sequence). The CDR3 nucleotides are TGTGCCAGCAGCAAGAATACGCCGGGACTACACACCGGGGAGCTGTTTTTT. This gives the protein CASSKNTPGLHTGELFF.

The CDR3 nucleotides read TGTGCCATCAGTGACTTCCAGCGGTGGATGAACTACAATGAGCAGTTCTTC. Translating gives CAISDFQRWMNYNEQFF. The chain is built from TRBV10-3 and TRBJ2-1, with a possible D match to TRBD2 (5 bases). The CDR3 loop spans 17 amino acids. The germline V and J ends were trimmed by 3 bases and 3 bases, with 18 bases remaining between them. The germline gives CDR1 ENHRY, CDR2 SYGVKD.